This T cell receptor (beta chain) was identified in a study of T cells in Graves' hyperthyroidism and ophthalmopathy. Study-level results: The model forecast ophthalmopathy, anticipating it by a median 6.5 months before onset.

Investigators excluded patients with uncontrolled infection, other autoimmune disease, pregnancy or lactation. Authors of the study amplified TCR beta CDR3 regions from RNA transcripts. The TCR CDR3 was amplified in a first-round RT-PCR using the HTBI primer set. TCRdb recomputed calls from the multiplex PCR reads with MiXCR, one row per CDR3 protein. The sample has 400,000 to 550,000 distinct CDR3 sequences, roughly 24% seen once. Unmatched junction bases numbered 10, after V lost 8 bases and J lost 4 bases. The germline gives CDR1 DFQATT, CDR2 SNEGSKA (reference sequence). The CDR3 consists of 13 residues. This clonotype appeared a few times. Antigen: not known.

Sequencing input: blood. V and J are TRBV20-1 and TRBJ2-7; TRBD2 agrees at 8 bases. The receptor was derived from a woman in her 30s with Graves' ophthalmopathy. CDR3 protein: CSLGVAGSYEQYF. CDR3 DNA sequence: TGCAGTTTAGGGGTAGCGGGGAGTTACGAGCAGTACTTC.